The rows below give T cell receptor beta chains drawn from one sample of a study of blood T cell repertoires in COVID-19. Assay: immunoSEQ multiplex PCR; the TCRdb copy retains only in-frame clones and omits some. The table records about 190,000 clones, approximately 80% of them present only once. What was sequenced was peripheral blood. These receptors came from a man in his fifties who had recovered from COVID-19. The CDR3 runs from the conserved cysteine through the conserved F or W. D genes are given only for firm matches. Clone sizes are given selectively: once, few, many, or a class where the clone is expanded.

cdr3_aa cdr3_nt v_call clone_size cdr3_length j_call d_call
CASSPVINSGADTQYF TGCGCCAGCAGCCCGGTGATAAATAGCGGGGCGGATACGCAGTATTTT TRBV5-1 few 16 TRBJ2-3 TRBD2
CASSRRGGLTYEQYF TGTGCCAGCAGCCGTCGTGGAGGGCTTACCTACGAGCAGTACTTC TRBV3-1/TRBV3-2 once 15 TRBJ2-7 NA
CASSRQEAGTQYF TGTGCCAGCAGCCGCCAAGAGGCGGGTACGCAGTATTTT TRBV3-1/TRBV3-2 NA 13 TRBJ2-3 NA
CATRISTGPYEQYF TGTGCCACCCGAATTTCGACAGGGCCCTACGAGCAGTACTTC TRBV2 NA 14 TRBJ2-7 TRBD1
CATSRDTRDTSEAFF TGTGCCACCAGCAGAGATACCCGGGACACTTCTGAAGCTTTCTTT TRBV15 NA 15 TRBJ1-1 NA
CASSPGQSRYEQYF TGTGCCAGTAGTCCGGGACAGTCCCGTTACGAGCAGTACTTC TRBV19 NA 14 TRBJ2-7 TRBD1
CASSLDSQETQYF TGTGCCAGCAGCCTTGACAGCCAAGAGACCCAGTACTTC TRBV7-3 NA 13 TRBJ2-5 NA
CASSRDYGPYEQYF TGTGCCAGCAGTCGGGACTACGGGCCCTACGAGCAGTACTTC TRBV7-9 many 14 TRBJ2-7 TRBD2
CASSLGAGQGITEAFF TGTGCCAGCAGCTTGGGAGCAGGACAGGGGATCACTGAAGCTTTCTTT TRBV5-4 NA 16 TRBJ1-1 TRBD1
CASRASLRARNTGELFF TGTGCCAGCAGAGCTTCCCTGAGGGCGAGAAACACCGGGGAGCTGTTTTTT TRBV7-2 NA 17 TRBJ2-2 NA
CASSSGQGWSGYEQYF TGTGCCAGCAGCTCTGGACAGGGATGGTCTGGATACGAGCAGTACTTC TRBV7-8 NA 16 TRBJ2-7 TRBD1
CASSQETRHKETQYF TGTGCCAGCAGCCAGGAGACTCGTCATAAAGAGACCCAGTACTTC TRBV14 NA 15 TRBJ2-5 NA
CASSLGLIAANNEQFF TGTGCCAGCAGCTTGGGTCTAATAGCGGCCAACAATGAGCAGTTCTTC TRBV5-4 NA 16 TRBJ2-1 NA
CASSQDYYGGEQYF TGCGCCAGCAGCCAAGATTATTACGGAGGCGAGCAGTACTTC TRBV4-3 NA 14 TRBJ2-7 NA
CASSQRFAGLGEQFF TGTGCCAGCAGCCAAAGGTTTGCGGGTCTGGGTGAGCAGTTCTTC TRBV3-1/TRBV3-2 once 15 TRBJ2-1 NA
CASSYSIQGIDGYTF TGTGCCAGCAGTTACTCAATACAGGGGATCGATGGCTACACCTTC TRBV6-2/TRBV6-3 NA 15 TRBJ1-2 TRBD1
CASEPGTSGTDTQYF TGTGCCAGCGAACCCGGCACTAGCGGCACAGATACGCAGTATTTT TRBV7-2 NA 15 TRBJ2-3 TRBD2
CASFATGSYEQYF TGCGCCAGCTTTGCGACAGGGAGCTACGAGCAGTACTTC TRBV5-1 NA 13 TRBJ2-7 TRBD1
CASSPLARGIQETQYF TGTGCCAGCTCACCACTTGCCAGGGGGATCCAAGAGACCCAGTACTTC TRBV18 once 16 TRBJ2-5 TRBD1
CASSEGANRGRYYEQYF TGTGCCAGCAGCGAAGGGGCGAACAGGGGTCGGTATTACGAGCAGTACTTC TRBV6-1 NA 17 TRBJ2-7 TRBD1
CASSLLADTQYF TGCGCCAGCAGCTTACTAGCAGATACGCAGTATTTT TRBV5-1 NA 12 TRBJ2-3 NA
CASSEAGETGLAETYEQYF TGTGCCAGCAGTGAAGCCGGGGAAACAGGACTAGCGGAAACCTACGAGCAGTACTTC TRBV6-1 NA 19 TRBJ2-7 TRBD2
CASSFGLAVNEQFF TGTGCCAGCAGCTTTGGACTAGCGGTTAATGAGCAGTTCTTC TRBV7-2 NA 14 TRBJ2-1 TRBD2
CASSPSFPEQYF TGCGCCAGCAGCCCCTCTTTCCCCGAGCAGTACTTC TRBV5-1 NA 12 TRBJ2-7 NA
CASSPGTSSTDTQYF TGTGCCAGCAGCCCCGGGACAAGTAGCACAGATACGCAGTATTTT TRBV11-2 NA 15 TRBJ2-3 NA
CASTRDRDNSPLHF TGTGCCAGCACCCGGGACAGGGATAATTCACCCCTCCACTTT TRBV6-5 few 14 TRBJ1-6 TRBD1
CASSKDPTSSPDTQYF TGCGCCAGCAGCAAGGACCCAACTAGCTCTCCAGATACGCAGTATTTT TRBV5-1 few 16 TRBJ2-3 NA
CASSSDFMNSPLHF TGTGCCAGCAGCTCGGACTTTATGAATTCACCCCTCCACTTT TRBV7-2 NA 14 TRBJ1-6 NA
CASSPGLGAEDEKLFF TGTGCCAGCAGCCCAGGTCTGGGGGCGGAGGATGAAAAACTGTTTTTT TRBV5-6 NA 16 TRBJ1-4 NA
CASSLGASGTYEQYF TGCGCCAGCAGCTTGGGGGCTAGCGGAACCTACGAGCAGTACTTC TRBV5-1 NA 15 TRBJ2-7 TRBD2
CASRAPGYFSNEQFF TGCGCCAGCAGGGCACCAGGGTATTTTTCCAATGAGCAGTTCTTC TRBV23-1 NA 15 TRBJ2-1 NA
CAWRIQGRTGELFF TGTGCCTGGAGAATCCAGGGGCGTACCGGGGAGCTGTTTTTT TRBV30 NA 14 TRBJ2-2 NA
CASSLMGLQQETQYF TGTGCCAGCAGCTTAATGGGACTCCAACAAGAGACCCAGTACTTC TRBV7-2 NA 15 TRBJ2-5 NA
CASSLGGSTEAFF TGTGCCAGCAGCTTAGGAGGGTCGACTGAAGCTTTCTTT TRBV7-3 NA 13 TRBJ1-1 NA
CASQGAYNYGYTF TGTGCCAGCCAGGGGGCATATAACTATGGCTACACCTTC TRBV2 NA 13 TRBJ1-2 TRBD1
CASGPEGAGGNEQFF TGCGCCAGCGGTCCGGAGGGGGCTGGGGGGAATGAGCAGTTCTTC TRBV5-1 NA 15 TRBJ2-1 NA
CASSLSWQVNYGYTF TGTGCCAGCAGCTTATCTTGGCAAGTTAACTATGGCTACACCTTC TRBV11-2 NA 15 TRBJ1-2 NA
CAWSVGISKKLFF TGTGCCTGGAGTGTTGGCATTTCGAAAAAACTGTTTTTT TRBV30 NA 13 TRBJ1-4 NA
CSAPPSSNSPLHF TGCAGCGCCCCGCCATCCAGTAATTCACCCCTCCACTTT TRBV29-1 NA 13 TRBJ1-6 NA
CASSLQAEGETQYF TGTGCCAGTAGTCTGCAGGCGGAGGGGGAGACCCAGTACTTC TRBV19 NA 14 TRBJ2-5 NA
CSVVGGGGKNIQYF TGCAGCGTTGTAGGAGGGGGCGGCAAAAACATTCAGTACTTC TRBV29-1 few 14 TRBJ2-4 NA
CASSERIEGALEKLFF TGTGCCAGCAGTGAAAGGATTGAGGGGGCACTTGAAAAACTGTTTTTT TRBV2 NA 16 TRBJ1-4 TRBD1
CASSPYLDSAEYEQYF TGTGCCAGCAGTCCGTACTTGGACAGCGCTGAATACGAGCAGTACTTC TRBV27 NA 16 TRBJ2-7 NA
CASSPPSTGELFF TGTGCCAGCTCACCACCCAGCACCGGGGAGCTGTTTTTT TRBV18 once 13 TRBJ2-2 NA
CASSYLGSPQKYTGELFF TGTGCCAGTAGTTATCTAGGGAGCCCGCAAAAATACACCGGGGAGCTGTTTTTT TRBV19 NA 18 TRBJ2-2 NA
CASSNHRGIAYEQYF TGTGCCAGCAGCAACCACAGGGGTATCGCCTACGAGCAGTACTTC TRBV9 NA 15 TRBJ2-7 TRBD1
CAWSQRGGPREQYF TGTGCCTGGAGCCAAAGGGGGGGCCCCCGCGAGCAGTACTTC TRBV30 NA 14 TRBJ2-7 NA
CASSPWDRSSGNTIYF TGTGCCAGCAGCCCGTGGGACAGGAGCTCTGGAAACACCATATATTTT TRBV11-2 once 16 TRBJ1-3 TRBD1
CAWSVRGGTEKLFF TGTGCCTGGAGTGTACGGGGGGGGACTGAAAAACTGTTTTTT TRBV30 NA 14 TRBJ1-4 NA
CASSHRGLQSVNEQFF TGTGCCAGCAGTCACAGGGGGCTGCAGTCGGTTAATGAGCAGTTCTTC TRBV11-2 NA 16 TRBJ2-1 TRBD1
CASSPGQKTEAFF TGTGCCAGCTCACCGGGACAGAAGACTGAAGCTTTCTTT TRBV18 NA 13 TRBJ1-1 TRBD1
CASSSSGAGHEQYF TGTGCCAGCAGCTCCTCAGGGGCCGGTCACGAGCAGTACTTC TRBV7-3 many 14 TRBJ2-7 NA
CASSVRKASGTDTQYF TGTGCCAGCAGTGTTCGGAAGGCTAGCGGGACAGATACGCAGTATTTT TRBV27 NA 16 TRBJ2-3 TRBD2
CASRQGNTIYF TGTGCCAGCCGACAGGGAAACACCATATATTTT TRBV2 NA 11 TRBJ1-3 NA
CAWTSGTGSDEQFF TGTGCCTGGACGAGCGGGACAGGGTCCGATGAGCAGTTCTTC TRBV30 NA 14 TRBJ2-1 TRBD1
CASSPQGGLANEQFF TGTGCCAGCAGCCCACAAGGGGGTCTCGCCAATGAGCAGTTCTTC TRBV7-9 NA 15 TRBJ2-1 NA
CASSPERNGYNEQFF TGTGCCAGCAGCCCCGAGCGCAACGGGTACAATGAGCAGTTCTTC TRBV7-9 NA 15 TRBJ2-1 NA